One and the same sample provided the 18 T cell receptor beta chains below, sequenced in a study of cytomegalovirus exposure and HLA in healthy donors. The PCR was carried out with 60 Vbeta primers and 13 Jbeta primers. Libraries were prepared by immunoSEQ multiplex PCR; TCRdb keeps only in-frame clonotypes and omits some of them. The sample yields some 120,000 clones, roughly 83% seen once. Sequenced: PBMCs. The receptors shown here come from a woman aged 18-29 years in good health and CMV-seropositive.

The J gene is TRBJ2-5, the V gene TRBV5-1, with TRBD2 identical over 7 bases. CDR3 length equals 17 residues. Germline lookup yields CDR1 SGHRS and CDR2 YFSETQ. Trimming took 2 bases from V and 3 from J; bases not matched to a gene: 13. CDR3: CASSFGGGRGRKETQYF. As DNA, the CDR3 is TGCGCCAGCAGCTTTGGGGGGGGAAGGGGAAGAAAAGAGACCCAGTACTTC.

As regards this clone: An end of the junction does not agree with germline; a read error may underlie this. The V gene is TRBV7-9, the J gene TRBJ2-7, with TRBD2 matching 11 bases. The CDR3 extends over 15 amino acids. Germline V gives CDR1 SEHNR, CDR2 FQNEAQ (reference sequence). Here the CDR3 reads CSSSLAGGPLNEQYF. The CDR3 coding sequence is TGTTCCAGCAGCTTAGCGGGAGGGCCTTTAAACGAGCAGTACTTC.

V is TRBV25-1 and J is TRBJ1-2; unclear D gene. Germline CDR1 and CDR2: MGHDK and SYGVNS. The V end was cut by 7 bases, the J end by 8 bases, with 11 bases between. The CDR3 contains 11 residues. The CDR3 region is CASNYLEGYTF. CDR3 sequence (DNA): TGTGCCAGCAACTATCTGGAAGGCTACACCTTC.

J is TRBJ2-7 and V is TRBV6-5; tentative D call: TRBD2 (6 bases). Germline CDR1 reads MNHEY; CDR2 reads SVGAGI. Trimming stripped 8 bases from V and 7 bases from J, with 24 bases between. The CDR3 spans 15 residues. The CDR3 DNA reads as TGTGCCAGCCAACGATCTAGCGAAAGTAGTTATGAGCAGTACTTC. Protein product: CASQRSSESSYEQYF.

This clone was detected only a few times. V gene TRBV30 combines with J gene TRBJ1-2; no definite D call. Trimming stripped 0 bases from V and 6 bases from J, with 14 bases between. The length of the CDR3 is 14 residues. The V gene's germline CDR1 is GTSNPN and CDR2 SVGIG (reference sequence). For the CDR3, the DNA is TGTGCCTGGAGTGTCAGCCGGAGACGGAATGGCTACACCTTC. Protein sequence: CAWSVSRRRNGYTF.

The CDR3 sequence: CASSVGGQESSYEQYF. CDR3 coding DNA: TGTGCCAGCAGCGTAGGTGGACAGGAGAGTTCCTACGAGCAGTACTTC. This chain uses TRBV9 with TRBJ2-7, with 7 bases matching TRBD1. Looked up from germline, CDR1 is SGDLS and CDR2 is YYNGEE. This CDR3 contains 16 residues. V lost 0 bases to trimming and J lost 1 base; unmatched junction nucleotides: 7.

This chain connects TRBV18 to TRBJ2-2; 7 nucleotides match TRBD1. Germline trimming cut 7 bases from V and 0 bases from J; bases unmatched to any gene: 5. CDR3 length equals 15 residues. Germline V CDR1 and CDR2: KGHSH, LQKENI. CDR3: CASCSGTANTGELFF. For the CDR3, the DNA is TGTGCCAGCTGCTCCGGGACAGCGAACACCGGGGAGCTGTTTTTT.

The chain has TRBV18 and TRBJ2-7; 11 nucleotides agree with TRBD2. Germline assignment: CDR1 KGHSH and CDR2 LQKENI. The CDR3 extends over 15 amino acids. Germline trimming cut 4 bases from V and 3 bases from J; bases unmatched to any gene: 5. CDR3 protein: CASSLEGLADYEQYF. The CDR3 DNA reads TGTGCCAGCTCACTTGAGGGACTAGCGGACTACGAGCAGTACTTC.

This clone was counted once. The chain is built from TRBV15 and TRBJ1-1; 7 bases are shared with TRBD1. Germline lookup yields CDR1 LNHNV and CDR2 YYDKDF (reference sequence). The CDR3 loop spans 13 amino acids. Trimming removed 2 bases from V and 7 bases from J; junction bases left unmatched: 4. CDR3 sequence (DNA): TGTGCCACCAGCAGAAACTACAGGGGTGAAGCTTTCTTT. Its protein is CATSRNYRGEAFF.

The chain has TRBV4-2 and TRBJ2-4; tentatively, D is TRBD1 (5 bases). Per the germline V gene, CDR1 is LGHNA and CDR2 is YNFKEQ. CDR3 size: 18 residues. V was shortened by 3 bases and J by 0 bases, with 18 bases between the two germline ends. CDR3 sequence: CASSHEITGNLAKNIQYF. The CDR3 DNA reads as TGTGCCAGCAGCCATGAGATTACAGGCAATCTAGCCAAAAACATTCAGTACTTC.

The sample holds a few counts of this clone. The chain links TRBV2 to TRBJ1-1, with 8 bases that match TRBD1. Germline V lookup: CDR1 SNHLY, CDR2 FYNNEI. The CDR3 is made up of 14 amino acids. V gave up 5 bases and J gave up 3 bases; unmatched junction bases: 5. This CDR3 is CASSSQGADTEAFF. The DNA of the CDR3 is TGTGCCAGCAGTTCTCAGGGGGCGGACACTGAAGCTTTCTTT. The whole variable domain, remainder taken from reference TRBV2 and TRBJ1-1, is EPEVTQTPSHQVTQMGQEVILRCVPISNHLYFYWYRQILGQKVEFLVSFYNNEISEKSEIFDDQFSVERPDGSNFTLKIRSTKLEDSAMYFCASSSQGADTEAFFGQGTRLTVV.

CDR3 DNA sequence: TGTGCCTGGAGTCGTTCTAGGACCGGACACTCTGGAAACACCATATATTTT. Its translation is CAWSRSRTGHSGNTIYF. The V and J genes are TRBV30 and TRBJ1-3; D is perhaps TRBD1 (5 bases). V shed 2 bases and J shed 0 bases, with 17 bases lying between them. Germline CDR1 GTSNPN, CDR2 SVGIG (reference sequence). The CDR3 contains 17 residues.

This clone was detected once. The genes are TRBV6-1 and TRBJ2-2; 7 bases fit TRBD1. The junction had 5 bases not matched to a gene; V was cut back by 6 bases and J by 1 base. This CDR3 is 15 amino acids long. Germline V CDR1 and CDR2: MNHNS, SASEGT. The chain's CDR3 is CASSEQGLNTGELFF. The CDR3 DNA follows: TGTGCCAGCAGCGAACAGGGGTTGAACACCGGGGAGCTGTTTTTT.

This clone was seen a handful of times. The chain links TRBV7-8 to TRBJ1-5; D remains unclear. Germline CDR1 and CDR2: SGHVS and FQNEAQ. Trimming removed 0 bases from V and 5 bases from J, with 5 bases in between. This CDR3 comprises 13 residues. The CDR3 DNA follows: TGTGCCAGCAGCTTAGCCGGGGATCAGCCCCAGCATTTT. Protein product: CASSLAGDQPQHF. Variable domain in full (rest from reference TRBV7-8 and TRBJ1-5): GAGVSQSPRYKVAKRGQDVALRCDPISGHVSLFWYQQALGQGPEFLTYFQNEAQLDKSGLPSDRFFAERPEGSVSTLKIQRTQQEDSAVYLCASSLAGDQPQHFGDGTRLSIL.

V gene TRBV6-6 combines with J gene TRBJ1-2; 7 nucleotides match TRBD1. CDR1 is MNHNY, CDR2 SVGAGI, per germline (reference sequence). The V gene end was trimmed by 10 bases and the J gene end by 0 bases; junction bases not matched to a gene: 14. This CDR3 region has 16 residues. This chain's CDR3 is CATEALGQHSNYGYTF. CDR3 nucleotides: TGTGCCACAGAGGCGCTGGGACAGCACTCTAACTATGGCTACACCTTC.

The chain couples TRBV6-5 to TRBJ1-1; 8 bases are a match to TRBD1. The CDR3 has 14 residues. Unmatched junction bases numbered 5, after V lost 5 bases and J lost 3 bases. The germline gives CDR1 MNHEY, CDR2 SVGAGI. CDR3: CASSRTGYDTEAFF. DNA of the CDR3: TGTGCCAGCAGTCGGACAGGGTATGACACTGAAGCTTTCTTT.

V gene TRBV5-1 combines with J gene TRBJ2-7; D possibly corresponds to TRBD2 (6 bases). The CDR3 covers 15 residues. The germline gives CDR1 SGHRS, CDR2 YFSETQ. Trimming took off 0 bases at V and 7 bases at J, with 17 bases between the two ends. The CDR3 is CASSLGLGEVLEQYF. In DNA, the CDR3 is TGCGCCAGCAGCTTGGGTTTGGGGGAGGTTCTTGAGCAGTACTTC.

As to this clone: The same CDR3 also results from other DNA sequences found in this sample. The chain has TRBV6-5 and TRBJ1-1; TRBD1 is a possible D gene (6 bases). Trimming took 6 bases from V and 1 from J, leaving 9 bases between them. This CDR3 region has 13 residues. The germline CDR1 and CDR2 sequences are MNHEY and SVGAGI. CDR3: CASSPGQNTEAFF. The CDR3 coding sequence is TGTGCCAGCAGCCCGGGACAGAACACTGAAGCTTTCTTT.